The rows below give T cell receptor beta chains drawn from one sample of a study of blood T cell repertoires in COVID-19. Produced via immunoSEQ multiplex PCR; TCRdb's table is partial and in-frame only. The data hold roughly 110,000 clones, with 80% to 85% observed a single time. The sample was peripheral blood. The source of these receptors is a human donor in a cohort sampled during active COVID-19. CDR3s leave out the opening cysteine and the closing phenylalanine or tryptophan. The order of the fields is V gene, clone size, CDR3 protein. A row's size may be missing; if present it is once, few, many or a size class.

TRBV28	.	ASSGENNSPLH
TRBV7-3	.	ASSANPAGGPTDTQY
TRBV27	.	ASSLGARSKLF
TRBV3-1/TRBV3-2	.	ASSSSGTARGNTEAF
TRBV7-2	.	ASSYRDINEKLF
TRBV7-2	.	ASSSPDRGWTPLH
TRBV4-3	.	ASSQGSPETSRF
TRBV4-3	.	ASSQDTWTGSLTDTQY
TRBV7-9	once	ASSPLAGGYNEQF
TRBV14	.	ASSPTGGYGYT
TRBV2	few	ASSVGQGQVQPQH
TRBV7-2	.	ASSFYRTDTQY